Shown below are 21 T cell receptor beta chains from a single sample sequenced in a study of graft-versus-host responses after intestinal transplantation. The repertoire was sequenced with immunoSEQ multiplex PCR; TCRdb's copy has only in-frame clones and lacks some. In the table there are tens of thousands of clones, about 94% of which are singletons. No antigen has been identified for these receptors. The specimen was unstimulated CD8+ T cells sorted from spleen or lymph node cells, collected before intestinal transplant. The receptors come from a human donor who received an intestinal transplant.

Here the CDR3 DNA reads TGTGCCAGCAGTCATATTGGCTGGGGATACGGGGAGCTGTTTTTT. This encodes CASSHIGWGYGELFF. The J gene is TRBJ2-2, the V gene TRBV27; the D is unclear. With 5 bases removed from V and 7 bases from J, the gap between germline ends came to 17 bases. The CDR3 is made up of 15 amino acids. The V gene's germline CDR1 is MNHEY and CDR2 SMNVEV (reference sequence).

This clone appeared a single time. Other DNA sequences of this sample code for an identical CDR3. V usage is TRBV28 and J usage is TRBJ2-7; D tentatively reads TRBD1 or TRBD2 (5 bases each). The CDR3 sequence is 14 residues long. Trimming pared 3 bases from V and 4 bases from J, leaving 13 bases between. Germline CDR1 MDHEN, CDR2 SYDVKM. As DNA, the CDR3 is TGTGCCAGCAGTTTCCGGGGCCGGTCGTACGAGCAGTACTTC. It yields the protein CASSFRGRSYEQYF.

This CDR3 reads CAWSVLPPSGRWEQFF. The CDR3 bases are TGTGCCTGGAGTGTACTTCCCCCTAGCGGGAGATGGGAGCAGTTCTTC. The chain has TRBV30 and TRBJ2-1; 10 nucleotides line up with TRBD2. Germline assignment: CDR1 GTSNPN and CDR2 SVGIG (reference sequence). Trimming at V came to 0 bases and at J to 10 bases, leaving 12 bases not matched to a gene. The CDR3 spans 16 residues.

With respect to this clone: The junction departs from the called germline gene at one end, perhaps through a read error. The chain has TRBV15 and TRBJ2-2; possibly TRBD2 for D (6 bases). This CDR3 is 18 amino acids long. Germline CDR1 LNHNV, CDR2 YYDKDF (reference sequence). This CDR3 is CVTSREGTGGANTGELFF. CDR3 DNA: TGTGTCACCAGCAGAGAGGGCACTGGCGGGGCGAACACCGGGGAGCTGTTTTTT.

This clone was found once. The CDR3 protein is CASSQDQSGREQYF. The CDR3 DNA reads as TGCGCCAGCAGCCAAGATCAGAGCGGCCGCGAGCAGTACTTC. The V call is TRBV4-1, the J call TRBJ2-7, with TRBD2 as a possible D gene (5 bases). V lost 0 bases and J lost 6, with 12 bases in between. The CDR3 loop spans 14 amino acids. Germline values: CDR1 MGHRA, CDR2 YSYEKL.

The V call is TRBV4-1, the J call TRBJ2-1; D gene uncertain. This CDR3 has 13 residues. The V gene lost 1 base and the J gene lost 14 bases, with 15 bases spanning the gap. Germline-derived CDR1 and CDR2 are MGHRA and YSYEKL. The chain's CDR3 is CASSQGNSRREFF. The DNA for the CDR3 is TGCGCCAGCAGCCAAGGCAACAGTCGAAGGGAGTTCTTC.

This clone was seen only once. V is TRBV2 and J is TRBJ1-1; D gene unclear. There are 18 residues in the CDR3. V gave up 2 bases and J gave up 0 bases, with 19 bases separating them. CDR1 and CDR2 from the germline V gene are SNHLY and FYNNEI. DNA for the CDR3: TGTGCCAGCAGTGAACCTCGTGTATCCGGCCCGATGAACACTGAAGCTTTCTTT. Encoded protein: CASSEPRVSGPMNTEAFF.

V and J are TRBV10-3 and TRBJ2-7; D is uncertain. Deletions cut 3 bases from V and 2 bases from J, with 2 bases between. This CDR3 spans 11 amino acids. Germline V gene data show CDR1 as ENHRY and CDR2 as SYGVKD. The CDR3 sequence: CAISDTYEQYF. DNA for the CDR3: TGTGCCATCAGTGACACCTACGAGCAGTACTTC.

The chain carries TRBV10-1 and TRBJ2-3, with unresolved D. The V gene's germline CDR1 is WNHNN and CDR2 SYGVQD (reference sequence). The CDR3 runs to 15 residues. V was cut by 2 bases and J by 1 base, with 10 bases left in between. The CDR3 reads CASSERARGTDTQYF. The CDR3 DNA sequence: TGCGCCAGCAGTGAGAGGGCGCGAGGCACAGATACGCAGTATTTT.

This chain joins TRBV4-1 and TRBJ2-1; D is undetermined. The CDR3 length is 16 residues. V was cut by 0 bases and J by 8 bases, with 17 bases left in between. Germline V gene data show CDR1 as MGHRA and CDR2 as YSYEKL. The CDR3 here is CASSQDEANPTDEQFF. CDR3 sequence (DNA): TGCGCCAGCAGCCAAGATGAAGCGAACCCAACGGATGAGCAGTTCTTC.

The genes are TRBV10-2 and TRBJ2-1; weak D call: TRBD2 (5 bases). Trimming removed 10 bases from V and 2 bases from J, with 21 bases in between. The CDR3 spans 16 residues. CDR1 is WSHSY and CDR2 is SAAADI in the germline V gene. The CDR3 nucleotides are TGCGCCATCGGGGTCTGGGGAGAGCGGACCTACAATGAGCAGTTCTTC. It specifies CAIGVWGERTYNEQFF.

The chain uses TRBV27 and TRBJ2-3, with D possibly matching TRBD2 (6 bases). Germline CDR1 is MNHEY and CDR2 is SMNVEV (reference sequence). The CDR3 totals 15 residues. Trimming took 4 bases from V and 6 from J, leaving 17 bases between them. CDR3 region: CASSSPGDSKDTQYF. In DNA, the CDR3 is TGTGCCAGCAGTTCCCCGGGGGATTCCAAGGATACGCAGTATTTT.

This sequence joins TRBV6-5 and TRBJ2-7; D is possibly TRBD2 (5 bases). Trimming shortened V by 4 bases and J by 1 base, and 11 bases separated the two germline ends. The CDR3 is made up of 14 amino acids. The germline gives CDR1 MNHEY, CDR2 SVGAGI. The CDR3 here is CASSFFGMSYEQYF. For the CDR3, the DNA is TGTGCCAGCAGTTTTTTCGGGATGTCCTACGAGCAGTACTTC.

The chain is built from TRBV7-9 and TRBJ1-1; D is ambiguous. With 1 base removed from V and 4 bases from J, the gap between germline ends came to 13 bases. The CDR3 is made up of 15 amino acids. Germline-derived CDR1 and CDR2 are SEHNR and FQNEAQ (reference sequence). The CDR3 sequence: CASSLGRSEVTEAFF. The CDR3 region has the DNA TGTGCCAGCAGCTTAGGTAGGTCGGAGGTCACTGAAGCTTTCTTT.

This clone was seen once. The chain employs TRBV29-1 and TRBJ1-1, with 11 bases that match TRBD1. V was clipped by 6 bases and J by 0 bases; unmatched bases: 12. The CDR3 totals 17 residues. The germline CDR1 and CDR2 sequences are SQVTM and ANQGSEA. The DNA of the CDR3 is TGCAGCGTAGAAATTGATGGACAGGGGGCAATGAACACTGAAGCTTTCTTT. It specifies CSVEIDGQGAMNTEAFF.

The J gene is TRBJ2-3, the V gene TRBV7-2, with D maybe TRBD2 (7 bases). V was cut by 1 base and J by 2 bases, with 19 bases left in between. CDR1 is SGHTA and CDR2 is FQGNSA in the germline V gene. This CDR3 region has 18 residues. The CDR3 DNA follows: TGTGCCAGCAGCTTAGGAGGGGGGACTATGCTATCCACAGATACGCAGTATTTT. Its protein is CASSLGGGTMLSTDTQYF.

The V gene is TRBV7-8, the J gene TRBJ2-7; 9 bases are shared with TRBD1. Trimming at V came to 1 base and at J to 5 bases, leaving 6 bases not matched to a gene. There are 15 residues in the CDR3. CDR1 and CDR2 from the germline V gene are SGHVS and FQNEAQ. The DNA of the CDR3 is TGTGCCAGCAGCTTAGTACAGGGGGCGCAGGACGAGCAGTACTTC. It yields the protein CASSLVQGAQDEQYF.

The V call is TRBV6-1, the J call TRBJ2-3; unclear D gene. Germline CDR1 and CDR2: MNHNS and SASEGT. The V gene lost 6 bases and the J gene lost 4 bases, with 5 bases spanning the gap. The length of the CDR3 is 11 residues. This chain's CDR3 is CASRVADTQYF. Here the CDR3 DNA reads TGTGCCAGCAGAGTTGCAGATACGCAGTATTTT.

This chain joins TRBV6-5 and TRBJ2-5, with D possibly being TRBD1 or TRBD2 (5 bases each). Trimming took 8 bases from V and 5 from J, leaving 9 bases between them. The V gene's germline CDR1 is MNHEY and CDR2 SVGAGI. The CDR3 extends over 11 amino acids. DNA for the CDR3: TGTGCCAGCCTCAGGGAGGAGACCCAGTACTTC. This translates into CASLREETQYF.

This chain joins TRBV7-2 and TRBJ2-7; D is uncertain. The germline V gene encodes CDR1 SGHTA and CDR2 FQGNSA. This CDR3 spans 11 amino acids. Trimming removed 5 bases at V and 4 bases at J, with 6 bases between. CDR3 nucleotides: TGTGCCAGCAGCCGACATTACGAGCAGTACTTC. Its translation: CASSRHYEQYF.

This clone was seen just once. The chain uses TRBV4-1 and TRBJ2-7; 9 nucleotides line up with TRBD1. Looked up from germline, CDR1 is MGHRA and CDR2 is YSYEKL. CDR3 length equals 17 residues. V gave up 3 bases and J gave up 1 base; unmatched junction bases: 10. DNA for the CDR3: TGCGCCAGCAGCCATCTAGCCGGGACAGGGTCATCCTACGAGCAGTACTTC. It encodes CASSHLAGTGSSYEQYF.